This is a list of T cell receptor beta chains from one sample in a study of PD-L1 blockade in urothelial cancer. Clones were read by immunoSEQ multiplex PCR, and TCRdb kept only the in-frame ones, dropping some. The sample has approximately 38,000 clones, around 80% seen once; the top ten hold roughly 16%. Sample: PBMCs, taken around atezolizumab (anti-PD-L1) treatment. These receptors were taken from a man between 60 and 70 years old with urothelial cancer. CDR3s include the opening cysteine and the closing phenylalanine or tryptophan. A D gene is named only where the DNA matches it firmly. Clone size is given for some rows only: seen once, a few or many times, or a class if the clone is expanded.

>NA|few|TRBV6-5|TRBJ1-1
CASNYDRKNTEAFF
TGTGCCAGCAACTACGACAGAAAGAACACTGAAGCTTTCTTT
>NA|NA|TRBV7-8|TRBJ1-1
CASSIPLGGGATEAFF
TGTGCCAGCAGCATCCCCCTGGGAGGAGGGGCTACTGAAGCTTTCTTT
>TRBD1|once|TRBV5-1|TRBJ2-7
CASSSTGQGRNEQYF
TGCGCCAGCAGCTCCACCGGACAGGGAAGGAACGAGCAGTACTTC
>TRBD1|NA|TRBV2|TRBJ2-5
CASGVGQVQETQYF
TGTGCCAGCGGGGTGGGACAGGTTCAAGAGACCCAGTACTTC
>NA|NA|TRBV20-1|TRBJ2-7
CSARQAYEQYF
TGCAGTGCTAGACAGGCCTACGAGCAGTACTTC
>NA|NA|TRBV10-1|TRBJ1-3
CASRGNSGNTIYF
TGCGCCAGCAGGGGCAACTCTGGAAACACCATATATTTT
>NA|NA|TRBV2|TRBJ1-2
CASSEISGVGYGYTF
TGTGCCAGCAGTGAAATTTCGGGTGTCGGTTATGGCTACACCTTC
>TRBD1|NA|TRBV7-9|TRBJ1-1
CASSTLGQGHEAFF
TGTGCCAGCAGCACCCTGGGACAGGGCCATGAAGCTTTCTTT
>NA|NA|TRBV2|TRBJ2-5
CASSEDRSPGAQYF
TGTGCCAGCAGTGAAGACAGGTCTCCTGGGGCCCAGTACTTC
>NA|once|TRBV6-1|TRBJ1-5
CASSGARNNQPQHF
TGTGCCAGCAGTGGGGCCAGGAACAATCAGCCCCAGCATTTT
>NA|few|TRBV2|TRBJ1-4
CASAGRRVTNEKLFF
TGTGCCAGCGCTGGGCGTAGAGTGACTAATGAAAAACTGTTTTTT
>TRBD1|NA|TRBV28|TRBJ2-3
CASSVILPGQGVDTQYF
TGTGCCAGCAGTGTAATCCTCCCGGGACAGGGTGTAGATACGCAGTATTTT
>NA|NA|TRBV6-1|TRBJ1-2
CASSEGHNYGYTF
TGTGCCAGCAGTGAAGGTCATAACTATGGCTACACCTTC
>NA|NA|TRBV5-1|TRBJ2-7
CASSLQASYEQYF
TGCGCCAGCAGCCTACAGGCCTCCTACGAGCAGTACTTC
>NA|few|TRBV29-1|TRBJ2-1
CSVEKGAIHYNEQFF
TGCAGCGTTGAAAAAGGGGCTATACACTACAATGAGCAGTTCTTC